The clone carrying this TCR beta chain was picked up a small number of times. At one of its ends the junction is not consistent with the germline gene, which may arise from a read error. The sample originates from a study of breast tumors, draining lymph nodes, adjacent tissues. MiXCR, run by TCRdb on the multiplex PCR reads, gives a single entry per CDR3 protein. The table has 120,000 or so distinct CDR3 sequences, about 20% seen once. The germline gives CDR1 SGHTA, CDR2 FQGNSA. The CDR3 has 15 residues. Samples came from axillary lymph nodes draining the breast cancer. The TCR was taken from a female donor with breast cancer. Some clones in this sample may be carry-over from other donors' samples. The source material was axillary lymph node tissue. The chain carries TRBV7-2 and TRBJ2-7; tentatively, D is TRBD1 (5 bases). The CDR3 sequence: CASSLGGLGFYEQCF. As DNA, the CDR3 is TGTGCCAGCAGCTTAGGGGGCTTAGGTTTCTACGAGCAGTGCTTC.